This T cell receptor beta chain was obtained from a study of blood T cell repertoires in COVID-19. Original methodology: Quantification of nucleated cells was approximated via reference gene primer amplification. Repertoires were generated with immunoSEQ multiplex PCR, while TCRdb's copy carries only in-frame clones and drops some. V and J calls and clone size are as listed in that table; D and trimming were resolved from the DNA. The data show about 190,000 clones, less than 90% seen once. The TCR comes from a man in his 70s with active or convalescent COVID-19. The sequencing input was peripheral blood.

The DNA for the CDR3 is TGCGCCAGCAGCCGGGGACAGAACTACGAGCAGTACTTC. Its translation is CASSRGQNYEQYF. The chain is built from TRBV4-3 and TRBJ2-7; 7 bases match TRBD1. The V gene's germline CDR1 is LGHNA and CDR2 YSLEER. The trim removed 4 bases at V and 3 bases at J, leaving 3 bases unmatched. The CDR3 has 13 amino acids.